This TCR beta chain was captured by sequencing in a study of T cells after yellow fever vaccination. Background on the study: The fractions with low cell numbers were processed using SMART-Seq v4 Ultra Low Input. Study-wide findings and caveats: Most clones from primary vaccination were detected again post-booster (about 96% CD4, roughly 91% CD8). Though weaker, the secondary response peaked faster, on day 5 versus 15.

This CDR3 has 14 residues. Germline assignment: CDR1 SGHKS and CDR2 YYEKEE (reference sequence). Trimming stripped 4 bases from V and 0 bases from J, with 9 bases between. Synthesis of TCR cDNA relied on 5'RACE template switching, which attached a universal primer site and UMIs. TCRdb re-called the 5' RACE reads with MiXCR, one entry per CDR3 protein. The sample has 250,000 or so distinct CDR3 sequences; 3.6% are singletons. This clonotype was counted ten times or more. Its antigen is unidentified. V usage is TRBV5-5 and J usage is TRBJ2-3; possible D gene TRBD2, 6 bases. Sample: PBMCs, taken 15 days after the yellow fever booster vaccination. The clonotype originates from a young man who received the YFV17D yellow fever vaccine. CDR3 nucleotide sequence: TGTGCCAGCAGCCCCGGGACTAGCACAGATACGCAGTATTTT. Amino acid sequence: CASSPGTSTDTQYF.